The 14 T cell receptor beta chains below all came from one sample that was sequenced in a study of T cell repertoires and Cas9 in healthy adults. Clones were read by immunoSEQ multiplex PCR, and TCRdb kept only the in-frame ones, dropping some. The table has tens of thousands of clones, about 92% seen once; the top ten hold about 0.69%. Sequences were obtained from CD4+ effector T cells (CD127+, CD25-, CD137-, CD154-) from PBMCs; culture status not recorded. The receptors originated from a human donor in good health.

The CDR3 loop reads CASSVGGSGETQYF. The CDR3 DNA sequence: TGTGCCAGCAGCGTAGGGGGTAGCGGGGAGACCCAGTACTTC. This chain joins TRBV9 and TRBJ2-5, with 7 nucleotides matching TRBD2. The trim removed 0 bases at V and 5 bases at J, leaving 4 bases unmatched. The CDR3 loop spans 14 amino acids. The germline V gene encodes CDR1 SGDLS and CDR2 YYNGEE.

The J gene is TRBJ1-1, the V gene TRBV7-8; no reliable D call. The CDR3 consists of 16 residues. The germline CDR1 and CDR2 sequences are SGHVS and FQNEAQ. Trimming removed 1 base from V and 2 bases from J, with 14 bases in between. The CDR3 sequence is CASSLVGRPLNTEAFF. In DNA, the CDR3 is TGTGCCAGCAGCTTAGTGGGCAGGCCCCTTAACACTGAAGCTTTCTTT.

The V and J genes are TRBV7-2 and TRBJ1-1, with D uncertain. Germline lookup yields CDR1 SGHTA and CDR2 FQGNSA. V was trimmed by 6 bases and J by 1 base, leaving 15 bases between them. CDR3 length: 15 amino acids. The CDR3 DNA reads as TGTGCCAGCAGACGCACCTTGGCAGGGAACACTGAAGCTTTCTTT. Protein product: CASRRTLAGNTEAFF.

The chain joins TRBV6-5 to TRBJ1-6, with 9 bases aligning to TRBD1. The length of the CDR3 is 15 residues. Germline trimming cut 5 bases from V and 9 bases from J; bases unmatched to any gene: 8. Germline CDR1 is MNHEY and CDR2 is SVGAGI. In DNA form, the CDR3 reads TGTGCCAGCAGTGGGCCGGGACAGGGAGCTTCACCCCTCCACTTT. Its protein is CASSGPGQGASPLHF.

The chain combines TRBV25-1 with TRBJ2-7; either TRBD1 or TRBD2 may fit D (5 bases each). Germline V gene data show CDR1 as MGHDK and CDR2 as SYGVNS. V dropped 2 bases and J dropped 3 bases, with 11 bases sitting between them. The CDR3 has 14 residues. The CDR3 sequence is CASSEGDRSYEQYF. CDR3 nucleotides: TGTGCCAGCAGTGAAGGGGACCGGAGCTACGAGCAGTACTTC.

The chain joins TRBV11-2 to TRBJ2-3; possibly TRBD1 for D (5 bases). Germline values: CDR1 SGHAT, CDR2 FQNNGV. The length of the CDR3 is 16 residues. V was cut by 4 bases and J by 1 base, with 15 bases left in between. The CDR3 protein is CASSSSSQGGTDTQYF. The CDR3 bases are TGTGCCAGCAGCTCCTCTAGTCAGGGCGGCACAGATACGCAGTATTTT.

V usage is TRBV11-3 and J usage is TRBJ1-2; 9 bases align to TRBD1. This CDR3 spans 12 amino acids. V shed 6 bases, J shed 14 bases, and the junction held 10 bases outside the gene matches. Germline V CDR1 and CDR2: SGHNT, YENEEA. The CDR3 loop is CASSRDRASSTF. DNA of the CDR3: TGTGCCAGCAGTCGGGACAGGGCGAGTTCAACCTTC.

This chain connects TRBV18 to TRBJ2-7; no clear D gene. Germline V gene data show CDR1 as KGHSH and CDR2 as LQKENI. This CDR3 is 16 amino acids long. V was trimmed by 0 bases and J by 3 bases, leaving 15 bases between them. Here the CDR3 DNA reads TGTGCCAGCTCACCACCTGTGGCAGATGGCTTCTACGAGCAGTACTTC. Encoded protein: CASSPPVADGFYEQYF.

The chain links TRBV28 to TRBJ1-1; D might be TRBD1 (5 bases). Trimming shortened V by 5 bases and J by 10 bases, and 17 bases separated the two germline ends. CDR1 is MDHEN and CDR2 is SYDVKM in the germline V gene. There are 13 residues in the CDR3. The CDR3 bases are TGTGCCAGCAGTCCGGGACTGGGGCTCGGAGCTTTCTTT. Protein: CASSPGLGLGAFF.

The chain couples TRBV19 to TRBJ1-1; D might be TRBD1 (5 bases). V was pared by 5 bases and J by 0 bases, with 10 bases between. Germline-derived CDR1 and CDR2 are LNHDA and SQIVND (reference sequence). The CDR3 is made up of 14 amino acids. The CDR3 spells CASSGRTLNTEAFF. The CDR3 coding sequence is TGTGCCAGTAGTGGAAGGACATTGAACACTGAAGCTTTCTTT.

The chain joins TRBV7-8 to TRBJ1-2; D ambiguous. The CDR3 is 15 amino acids. From germline, CDR1 is SGHVS and CDR2 FQNEAQ. Trimming removed 1 base from V and 8 bases from J, with 17 bases in between. The CDR3 reads CASSLGTDHHVGYTF. The CDR3, as DNA: TGTGCCAGCAGCTTAGGAACAGACCACCACGTCGGCTACACCTTC.

The rearrangement uses TRBV11-2 and TRBJ2-3; 8 bases agree with TRBD2. V lost 5 bases and J lost 2; bases outside the gene matches: 3. CDR3 length: 14 residues. CDR1 is SGHAT and CDR2 is FQNNGV in the germline V gene. The CDR3 DNA reads as TGTGCCAGCAGCCCAGGACTAGCCACAGATACGCAGTATTTT. It codes for CASSPGLATDTQYF.

Only a few counts were recorded for this clone. The chain recombines TRBV19 with TRBJ2-5, with 16 bases identical to TRBD2. CDR3 length: 15 residues. Germline loops: CDR1 LNHDA, CDR2 SQIVND (reference sequence). V gave up 5 bases and J gave up 4 bases; unmatched junction bases: 1. The CDR3 nucleotides read TGTGCCAGTAGTGGGACTAGCGGGGGGGCAGAGACCCAGTACTTC. Protein sequence: CASSGTSGGAETQYF.

J is TRBJ1-2 and V is TRBV7-2; TRBD1 matches at 8 bases. CDR1 SGHTA and CDR2 FQGNSA come from the germline V gene. This CDR3 is built from 14 residues. V gave up 4 bases and J gave up 4 bases; unmatched junction bases: 5. CDR3 loop: CASSWTGTGYGYTF. In nucleotides, the CDR3 is TGTGCCAGCAGCTGGACAGGGACGGGCTATGGCTACACCTTC.